Presented here are 23 T cell receptor beta chains from one specimen sequenced in a study of beta chain features in type 1 diabetes. Whole-study results and caveats: Shortening that was moderate but significant affected the TCRB CDR3s of Type 1 diabetes patients in all four CD4+ subsets.

These receptors' targets are unknown. Reverse transcription of all isolated RNA meant that expressed TCRB transcripts were sequenced. The data were produced by immunoSEQ multiplex PCR, yet TCRdb's version contains in-frame clones alone and is incomplete. The profile covers 600,000 to 700,000 clones, with roughly 12% appearing a single time and 0.022% taken by the ten largest. The sample consisted of naive CD4+ T cells from blood. The source is a man between 18 and 35 years old with type 1 diabetes.

Only a few counts were recorded for this clone. CDR3 in DNA: TGTGCCAGCAGCTTACAGGGGGCGGAGACCCAGTACTTC. Protein product: CASSLQGAETQYF. V is TRBV7-8 and J is TRBJ2-5; TRBD1 matches at 8 bases. V shed 2 bases and J 5 bases; nucleotides not matched to a gene: 1. The CDR3 consists of 13 residues. Germline CDR1 and CDR2: SGHVS and FQNEAQ.

This chain uses TRBV4-2 with TRBJ2-7, with 8 bases identical to TRBD1. The germline V gene encodes CDR1 LGHNA and CDR2 YNFKEQ. The CDR3 consists of 16 residues. The V gene end was trimmed by 0 bases and the J gene end by 4 bases; junction bases not matched to a gene: 8. The chain's CDR3 is CASSQESGQGVYEQYF. The CDR3 DNA follows: TGTGCCAGCAGCCAAGAATCTGGACAGGGAGTTTACGAGCAGTACTTC.

This clone turned up a few times. This chain connects TRBV9 to TRBJ2-5; no reliable D call. The CDR3 has 13 amino acids. V lost 4 bases and J lost 1, with 8 bases in between. Germline CDR1 SGDLS, CDR2 YYNGEE. CDR3 loop: CASSRMLQETQYF. The CDR3 nucleotides read TGTGCCAGCAGCCGGATGCTCCAAGAGACCCAGTACTTC.

The V and J genes are TRBV21-1 and TRBJ1-3; no check of the table's D call, TRBD1, against the DNA was made. TRBV21-1 is deemed a pseudogene. The CDR3 extends over 16 amino acids. The CDR3 DNA is TGTGCCAGCAGCAAAACCCCAGGGCTCTCTGGAAACACCATATATTTT. Protein product: CASSKTPGLSGNTIYF.

The rearrangement links TRBV6-1 to TRBJ1-5; 7 positions agree with TRBD1. Germline CDR1 MNHNS, CDR2 SASEGT. The CDR3 is 16 residues long. The V segment lost 2 bases and the J segment 3 bases; nucleotides outside the gene matches: 7. DNA for the CDR3: TGTGCCAGCAGTGAACGACAGGGCCTATTCAATCAGCCCCAGCATTTT. Protein sequence: CASSERQGLFNQPQHF.

This chain joins TRBV2 and TRBJ2-1; tentatively, D is TRBD2 (6 bases). The germline CDR1 and CDR2 sequences are SNHLY and FYNNEI. Trimming took 2 bases from V and 0 from J, leaving 20 bases between them. This CDR3 region has 19 residues. CDR3 in amino acids: CASSEMGLRTASSYNEQFF. CDR3 in DNA: TGTGCCAGCAGTGAAATGGGACTCCGGACCGCGAGCTCCTACAATGAGCAGTTCTTC.

V gene TRBV7-6 combines with J gene TRBJ1-1; 10 bases align to TRBD1. V gave up 4 bases and J gave up 4 bases; unmatched junction bases: 9. Germline V lookup: CDR1 SGHVS, CDR2 FNYEAQ. This CDR3 region has 16 residues. The CDR3, as DNA: TGTGCCAGCAGCTCGAGGACAGGGGGGTTGGTCACTGAAGCTTTCTTT. It encodes CASSSRTGGLVTEAFF.

On this clone itself: Other nucleotide sequences from this sample produce the same CDR3. V gene TRBV11-2 combines with J gene TRBJ2-5, with D unclear. The CDR3 is made up of 13 amino acids. CDR1 and CDR2 from the germline V gene are SGHAT and FQNNGV. Trimming pared 3 bases from V and 0 bases from J, leaving 5 bases between. The CDR3 sequence: CASSLAHQETQYF. The DNA of the CDR3 is TGTGCCAGCAGCTTGGCCCACCAAGAGACCCAGTACTTC.

This clone was detected only a few times. The V and J genes are TRBV30 and TRBJ1-1; unclear D gene. CDR1 is GTSNPN and CDR2 is SVGIG in the germline V gene (reference sequence). This CDR3 has 12 residues. V was shortened by 1 base and J by 10 bases, with 13 bases between the two germline ends. CDR3 sequence reads: CAWSGQSPGAFF. The CDR3, as DNA: TGTGCCTGGAGTGGCCAATCGCCAGGAGCTTTCTTT.

This clone turned up a few times. Written as DNA, the CDR3 is TGTGCCTGGAAAATCTCCGAGGCTAACTATGGCTACACCTTC. Protein product: CAWKISEANYGYTF. The chain carries TRBV30 and TRBJ1-2; D gene ambiguous. The V and J ends lost 4 bases and 0 bases respectively, with 12 bases between them. This CDR3 has 14 residues. Germline CDR1 and CDR2: GTSNPN and SVGIG (reference sequence).

The chain is built from TRBV4-1 and TRBJ1-5; 10 bases are a match to TRBD1. This CDR3 comprises 17 residues. Germline assignment: CDR1 MGHRA and CDR2 YSYEKL. J gave up 6 bases and V 2 bases, and 10 bases lay outside the gene matches. DNA of the CDR3: TGCGCCAGCAGCCAAAACCCGACAGGGGGCGTCGGTCAGCCCCAGCATTTT. It encodes CASSQNPTGGVGQPQHF.

The CDR3 DNA reads TGTGCCAGCAGTGAGGGGGGTCGGAGTCTGGGCTACACCTTC. As protein: CASSEGGRSLGYTF. The chain links TRBV25-1 to TRBJ1-2, with D perhaps matching TRBD1 (5 bases). This CDR3 spans 14 amino acids. CDR1 is MGHDK, CDR2 SYGVNS, per germline. V was pared by 3 bases and J by 8 bases, with 16 bases between.

This clone was picked up a small number of times. One end of the junction is discordant with germline, which a read error may explain. This same CDR3 is encoded by further DNA sequences in the sample. The J gene is TRBJ2-5, the V gene TRBV7-7, with a weak D call TRBD1 (6 bases). The CDR3 is made up of 13 amino acids. Germline assignment: CDR1 SSHAT and CDR2 FNYEAQ (reference sequence). The CDR3 coding sequence is TGTGCTAGCAGCTTGGACAGCCAAGAGACCCAGTACTTC. The encoded protein is CASSLDSQETQYF.

This clone was seen just once. Other DNA sequences in the same sample also yield this CDR3. The V call is TRBV2, the J call TRBJ1-1, with 7 positions matching TRBD1. Trimming took 4 bases from V and 4 from J; bases not matched to a gene: 3. The CDR3 is 13 residues long. Germline CDR1 SNHLY, CDR2 FYNNEI. CDR3 coding DNA: TGTGCCAGCAGTGGCCAGGGGGGCACTGAAGCTTTCTTT. Translation: CASSGQGGTEAFF.

The chain has TRBV6-5 and TRBJ1-2; possible D gene TRBD1, 5 bases. There are 15 residues in the CDR3. With 5 bases removed from V and 4 bases from J, the gap between germline ends came to 17 bases. Per germline, CDR1 MNHEY and CDR2 SVGAGI. The CDR3, as DNA: TGTGCCAGCAGTCAGTTTAGGGGTACAAGCTATGGCTACACCTTC. Translating gives CASSQFRGTSYGYTF.

The V and J genes are TRBV13 and TRBJ1-1; no firm D call. The germline V gene has CDR1 PRHDT and CDR2 FYEKMQ (reference sequence). The V gene lost 2 bases and the J gene lost 4 bases, with 11 bases spanning the gap. This CDR3 has 14 residues. The CDR3 nucleotides read TGTGCCAGCAGCTTAAATAGGCTGAGCACTGAAGCTTTCTTT. This encodes CASSLNRLSTEAFF. The variable domain in full, with the rest retrieved from reference TRBV13 and TRBJ1-1, is AAGVIQSPRHLIKEKRETATLKCYPIPRHDTVYWYQQGPGQDPQFLISFYEKMQSDKGSIPDRFSAQQFSDYHSELNMSSLELGDSALYFCASSLNRLSTEAFFGQGTRLTVV.

V usage is TRBV7-2 and J usage is TRBJ1-2, with D unresolved. V gave up 2 bases and J gave up 3 bases, with 7 bases separating them. The CDR3 runs to 13 residues. Germline V gene lookup returns CDR1 SGHTA and CDR2 FQGNSA. The CDR3 region is CASSLTVYYGYTF. The CDR3 DNA sequence: TGTGCCAGCAGCTTAACAGTATACTATGGCTACACCTTC.

The chain carries TRBV5-4 and TRBJ1-2; D is unresolved. The CDR3 covers 14 residues. The germline V gene has CDR1 SGHNT and CDR2 YYREEE (reference sequence). Trimming pared 4 bases from V and 2 bases from J, leaving 12 bases between. DNA for the CDR3: TGTGCCAGCAGCGCCGACCCCGGGAACTATGGCTACACCTTC. Encoded protein: CASSADPGNYGYTF.

In its sample, this clone was seen a few times. The gene calls are TRBV28 and TRBJ1-1; D ambiguous. Trimming removed 8 bases at V and 4 bases at J, with 11 bases between. This CDR3 is 12 amino acids long. Germline CDR1 reads MDHEN; CDR2 reads SYDVKM. Here the CDR3 reads CASGSAGTEAFF. As DNA, the CDR3 is TGTGCCAGCGGATCTGCGGGCACTGAAGCTTTCTTT.

The chain combines TRBV7-6 with TRBJ2-1; 11 positions match TRBD2. CDR3 length: 16 amino acids. Germline trimming cut 6 bases from V and 7 bases from J; bases unmatched to any gene: 11. Germline V CDR1 and CDR2: SGHVS, FNYEAQ. CDR3 DNA sequence: TGTGCCAGCAGACGACTAGCGGGGCCGCCGGAGAATGAGCAGTTCTTC. The encoded protein is CASRRLAGPPENEQFF.

This clone was seen more than once but under ten times. This chain links TRBV7-8 with TRBJ2-1; D ambiguous. Trimming cost V 6 bases and J 1 base, with 10 bases left between them. The CDR3 has 14 amino acids. Germline lookup yields CDR1 SGHVS and CDR2 FQNEAQ. Here the CDR3 DNA reads TGTGCCAGCAGTCTTAGAGCGTCCTACAATGAGCAGTTCTTC. Its translation: CASSLRASYNEQFF. Full variable domain (missing parts from reference TRBV7-8 and TRBJ2-1): GAGVSQSPRYKVAKRGQDVALRCDPISGHVSLFWYQQALGQGPEFLTYFQNEAQLDKSGLPSDRFFAERPEGSVSTLKIQRTQQEDSAVYLCASSLRASYNEQFFGPGTRLTVL.

This clone appeared a few times. The V gene is TRBV7-9, the J gene TRBJ1-1, with TRBD1 as a possible D gene (6 bases). The CDR3 is 13 residues long. Trimming removed 2 bases at V and 6 bases at J, with 10 bases between. Looked up from germline, CDR1 is SEHNR and CDR2 is FQNEAQ (reference sequence). In DNA, the CDR3 is TGTGCCAGCAGCTTACTACAGGGTCCTGAAGCTTTCTTT. It specifies CASSLLQGPEAFF.

The chain is built from TRBV10-3 and TRBJ2-7; D might be TRBD2 (6 bases). Germline loops: CDR1 ENHRY, CDR2 SYGVKD. Trimming shortened V by 3 bases and J by 6 bases, and 18 bases separated the two germline ends. The CDR3 extends over 15 amino acids. The CDR3 loop is CAISESPGAPGEQYF. The CDR3 nucleotides are TGTGCCATCAGTGAAAGTCCGGGAGCCCCTGGCGAGCAGTACTTC.